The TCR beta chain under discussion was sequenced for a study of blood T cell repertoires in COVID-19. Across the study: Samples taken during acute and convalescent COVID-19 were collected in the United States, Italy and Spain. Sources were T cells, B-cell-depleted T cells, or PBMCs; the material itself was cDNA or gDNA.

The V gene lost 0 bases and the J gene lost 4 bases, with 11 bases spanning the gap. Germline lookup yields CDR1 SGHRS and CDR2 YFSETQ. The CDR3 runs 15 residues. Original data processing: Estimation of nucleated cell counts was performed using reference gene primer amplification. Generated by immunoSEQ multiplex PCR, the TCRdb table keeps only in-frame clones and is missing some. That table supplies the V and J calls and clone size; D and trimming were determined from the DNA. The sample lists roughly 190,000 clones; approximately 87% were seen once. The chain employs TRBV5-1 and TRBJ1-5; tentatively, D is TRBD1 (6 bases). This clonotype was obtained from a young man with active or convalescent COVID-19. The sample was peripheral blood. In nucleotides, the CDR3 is TGCGCCAGCAGCTTGGGTGCAGGGGAAAATCAGCCCCAGCATTTT. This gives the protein CASSLGAGENQPQHF.